These 16 T cell receptor beta chains share one sample of origin, sequenced in a study of blood T cell repertoires in COVID-19. Assay used: immunoSEQ multiplex PCR; TCRdb lists only in-frame clones, some missing. The sample holds fewer than 250,000 clones, about 85% seen once. The sequenced sample was PBMCs or T cells enriched from blood (not recorded which). Every receptor here comes from a man aged 25-40 years who had recovered from COVID-19.

The chain combines TRBV30 with TRBJ1-2; 9 positions match TRBD1. CDR3 length: 14 residues. Germline V lookup: CDR1 GTSNPN, CDR2 SVGIG (reference sequence). Trimming removed 3 bases from V and 5 bases from J; junction bases left unmatched: 7. The CDR3 DNA reads TGTGCCTGGAGCCCCCTGACAGGGGGATATGGCTACACCTTC. Protein: CAWSPLTGGYGYTF. The full variable domain, in which reference TRBV30 and TRBJ1-2 provide the parts outside the CDR3, is SQTIHQWPATLVQPVGSPLSLECTVEGTSNPNLYWYRQAAGRGLQLLFYSVGIGQISSEVPQNLSASRPQDRQFILSSKKLLLSDSGFYLCAWSPLTGGYGYTFGSGTRLTVV.

This clone turned up a few times. The chain links TRBV7-9 to TRBJ1-5; tentatively, D is TRBD1 (5 bases). The V gene lost 5 bases and the J gene lost 2 bases, with 10 bases spanning the gap. CDR1 and CDR2 (germline): SEHNR, FQNEAQ (reference sequence). The CDR3 is 14 amino acids. CDR3 DNA sequence: TGTGCCAGCAGCGGGACTCCTGGCAATCAGCCCCAGCATTTT. Translation gives CASSGTPGNQPQHF.

This rearrangement joins TRBV19 to TRBJ1-2; 8 positions agree with TRBD1. Germline CDR1 reads LNHDA; CDR2 reads SQIVND (reference sequence). V was pared by 1 base and J by 2 bases, with 0 bases of the junction left unmatched. The CDR3 contains 14 residues. The CDR3 sequence: CASSIGQGNYGYTF. In DNA form, the CDR3 reads TGTGCCAGTAGTATAGGACAGGGGAACTATGGCTACACCTTC. The full variable domain, with the rest looked up from reference TRBV19 and TRBJ1-2, is DGGITQSPKYLFRKEGQNVTLSCEQNLNHDAMYWYRQDPGQGLRLIYYSQIVNDFQKGDIAEGYSVSREKKESFPLTVTSAQKNPTAFYLCASSIGQGNYGYTFGSGTRLTVV.

This clone was observed a few times. This chain joins TRBV7-9 and TRBJ1-2, with 9 bases matching TRBD1. Per the germline V gene, CDR1 is SEHNR and CDR2 is FQNEAQ (reference sequence). With V trimmed by 0 bases and J by 7 bases, 9 bases remained unmatched. This CDR3 spans 16 amino acids. CDR3 protein: CASSLAAPTGGGGYTF. CDR3 DNA: TGTGCCAGCAGCTTAGCGGCCCCAACAGGGGGCGGTGGCTACACCTTC.

The chain is built from TRBV24-1 and TRBJ2-1; the match to TRBD2 covers 7 bases. CDR3 length equals 16 residues. Germline V gives CDR1 KGHDR, CDR2 SFDVKD. V gave up 3 bases and J gave up 2 bases; unmatched junction bases: 6. The CDR3 coding sequence is TGTGCCACCAGTGATCCCTCGGCGGGAGCCTACAATGAGCAGTTCTTC. It yields the protein CATSDPSAGAYNEQFF.

The chain carries TRBV27 and TRBJ2-1, with D uncertain. The CDR3 sequence is 15 residues long. Germline V gene data show CDR1 as MNHEY and CDR2 as SMNVEV (reference sequence). Trimming stripped 3 bases from V and 0 bases from J, with 9 bases between. The CDR3 coding sequence is TGTGCCAGCAGTTTGGCGGTGAGCTCCTACAATGAGCAGTTCTTC. This codes for CASSLAVSSYNEQFF.

The chain employs TRBV28 and TRBJ1-2; no clear D gene. Germline V gene data show CDR1 as MDHEN and CDR2 as SYDVKM. Between the trimmed V and J ends, which lost 5 bases and 6 bases, there was a span of 13 bases. This CDR3 spans 13 amino acids. CDR3: CASSPVNKDGYTF. CDR3 nucleotide sequence: TGTGCCAGCAGTCCCGTAAACAAAGATGGCTACACCTTC.

J is TRBJ2-3 and V is TRBV2; possibly TRBD1 for D (5 bases). CDR3 size: 14 residues. The V end lost 3 bases, the J end lost 0 bases, and 7 bases lay between the germline ends. Germline V gives CDR1 SNHLY, CDR2 FYNNEI. The CDR3 coding sequence is TGTGCCAGCAGTGACAGGGCTAGCACAGATACGCAGTATTTT. Its translation is CASSDRASTDTQYF.

This clone was counted a single time. The rearrangement uses TRBV15 and TRBJ2-4, with D uncertain. V gave up 5 bases and J gave up 5 bases, with 16 bases separating them. The CDR3 covers 15 residues. In germline, CDR1 is LNHNV, CDR2 YYDKDF (reference sequence). CDR3 sequence: CATSGWAYPENIQYF. For the CDR3, the DNA is TGTGCCACCAGCGGATGGGCCTACCCCGAAAACATTCAGTACTTC.

The V and J genes are TRBV4-2 and TRBJ1-1, with D perhaps TRBD1 (6 bases). The germline V gene encodes CDR1 LGHNA and CDR2 YNFKEQ. V was clipped by 2 bases and J by 1 base, with 11 bases between them. This CDR3 is 15 amino acids long. In DNA form, the CDR3 reads TGTGCCAGCAGCCAATCCCCAGGGGCGAACACTGAAGCTTTCTTT. Residues: CASSQSPGANTEAFF.

The chain employs TRBV30 and TRBJ2-4, with D maybe TRBD2 (6 bases). Germline values: CDR1 GTSNPN, CDR2 SVGIG (reference sequence). V was clipped by 6 bases and J by 6 bases, with 18 bases between them. This CDR3 spans 14 amino acids. The chain's CDR3 is CACKLEGLGNIQYF. The DNA of the CDR3 is TGTGCCTGCAAGTTGGAGGGTTTGGGAAACATTCAGTACTTC.

The rearrangement links TRBV3-1 (or the pseudogene TRBV3-2) to TRBJ2-7; 8 positions agree with TRBD2. The trim removed 3 bases at V and 6 bases at J, leaving 10 bases unmatched. Germline CDR1 and CDR2: LGHDT and YNNKEL (reference sequence). The CDR3 contains 15 residues. The DNA for the CDR3 is TGTGCCAGCAGCCAGGCCCAGCGGGGGAGGGGCGAGCAGTACTTC. Its protein product is CASSQAQRGRGEQYF.

About this clone itself: This same CDR3 is encoded by further DNA sequences in the sample. The rearrangement links TRBV27 to TRBJ1-5, with a possible D match to TRBD1 (5 bases). Looked up from germline, CDR1 is MNHEY and CDR2 is SMNVEV (reference sequence). V gave up 2 bases and J gave up 7 bases, with 9 bases separating them. This CDR3 has 13 residues. The CDR3 DNA is TGTGCCAGCAGTTTACGGGGGGGACAGCCCCAGCATTTT. Translating it yields CASSLRGGQPQHF.

Here the CDR3 DNA reads TGCGCCAGCTCCAAGCCACCCGTCGGTAATGAAAAACTGTTTTTT. This codes for CASSKPPVGNEKLFF. The genes are TRBV4-1 and TRBJ1-4; no firm D call. Trimming removed 8 bases at V and 4 bases at J, with 17 bases between. The germline V gene encodes CDR1 MGHRA and CDR2 YSYEKL. CDR3 size: 15 residues.

As concerns this clone: Additional DNA sequences in this sample encode the identical CDR3. The chain uses TRBV10-2 and TRBJ1-1; 9 nucleotides align to TRBD1. V shed 6 bases and J 5 bases; nucleotides not matched to a gene: 4. Germline CDR1 reads WSHSY; CDR2 reads SAAADI. This CDR3 has 13 amino acids. CDR3 region: CASSLTGGTEAFF. Written as DNA, the CDR3 is TGCGCCAGCAGCTTGACAGGGGGTACTGAAGCTTTCTTT.

The chain recombines TRBV5-1 with TRBJ2-7; possibly TRBD2 for D (5 bases). The CDR3 covers 13 residues. The V and J ends lost 1 base and 4 bases respectively, with 9 bases between them. Per the germline V gene, CDR1 is SGHRS and CDR2 is YFSETQ. The CDR3 protein is CASSLSGEYEQYF. CDR3 sequence (DNA): TGCGCCAGCAGCTTGTCCGGGGAATACGAGCAGTACTTC.